This T cell receptor (beta chain) came from a study of beta chain features in type 1 diabetes. Study as a whole: Healthy donors, compared against patients, showed similar age, gender and cell yields. Sorted cells, approximately 100,000,000 in number, were examined across all samples.

The CDR3 extends over 14 amino acids. Germline V CDR1 and CDR2: SGHRS, YFSETQ. Trimming stripped 0 bases from V and 7 bases from J, with 14 bases between. Each of the sorted populations had a purity greater than 95%. Reverse transcription of all isolated RNA meant that expressed TCRB transcripts were sequenced. Here immunoSEQ multiplex PCR was the method, and the copy in TCRdb shows in-frame clones only, minus some. The sample consists of approximately 330,000 clones, 11% of them appearing once. The chain uses TRBV5-1 and TRBJ2-7; no reliable D call. The sample consisted of naive CD4+ T cells from blood. The source of this sequence is a woman aged 25 to 39 in good health. For the CDR3, the DNA is TGCGCCAGCAGCTTGGAGAGCAACCCTTGGGAGCAGTACTTC. Residues: CASSLESNPWEQYF.